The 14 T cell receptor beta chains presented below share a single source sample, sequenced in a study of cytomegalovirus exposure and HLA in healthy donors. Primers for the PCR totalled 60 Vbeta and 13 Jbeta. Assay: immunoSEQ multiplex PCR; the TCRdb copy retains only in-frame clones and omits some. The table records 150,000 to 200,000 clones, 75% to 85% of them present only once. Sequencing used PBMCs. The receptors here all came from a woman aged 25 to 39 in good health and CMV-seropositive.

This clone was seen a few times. In DNA form, the CDR3 reads TGTGCCAGCAGCTTAGCTCCAGGAATAAACACTGAAGCTTTCTTT. As protein: CASSLAPGINTEAFF. The chain couples TRBV7-8 to TRBJ1-1; D is unclear. Trimming left V 0 bases short and J 2 bases short, with 10 bases between. The CDR3 has 15 residues. Germline V CDR1 and CDR2: SGHVS, FQNEAQ.

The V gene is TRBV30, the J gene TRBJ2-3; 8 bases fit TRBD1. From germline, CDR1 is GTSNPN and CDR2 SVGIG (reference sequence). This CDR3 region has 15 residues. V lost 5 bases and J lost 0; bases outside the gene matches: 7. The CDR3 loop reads CAWDLGQASTDTQYF. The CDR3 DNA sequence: TGTGCCTGGGACCTGGGACAGGCTAGCACAGATACGCAGTATTTT.

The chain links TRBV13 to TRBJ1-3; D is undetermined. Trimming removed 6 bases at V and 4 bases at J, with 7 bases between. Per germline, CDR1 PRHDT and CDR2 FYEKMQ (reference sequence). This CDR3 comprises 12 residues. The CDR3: CASSREGNTIYF. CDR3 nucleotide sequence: TGTGCCAGCAGTCGAGAAGGAAACACCATATATTTT.

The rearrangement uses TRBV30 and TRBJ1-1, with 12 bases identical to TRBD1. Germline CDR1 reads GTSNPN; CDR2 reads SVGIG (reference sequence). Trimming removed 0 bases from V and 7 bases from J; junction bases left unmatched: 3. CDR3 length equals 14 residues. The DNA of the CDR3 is TGTGCCTGGAGTGTTGGGACAGGGGGCCTTGAAGCTTTCTTT. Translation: CAWSVGTGGLEAFF.

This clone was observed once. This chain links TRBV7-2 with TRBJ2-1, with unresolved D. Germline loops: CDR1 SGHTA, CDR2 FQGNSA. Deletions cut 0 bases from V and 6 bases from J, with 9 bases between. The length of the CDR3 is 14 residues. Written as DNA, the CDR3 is TGTGCCAGCAGCTTAGCGAAAGCCTCCAATGAGCAGTTCTTC. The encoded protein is CASSLAKASNEQFF. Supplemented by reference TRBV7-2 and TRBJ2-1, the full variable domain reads GAGVSQSPSNKVTEKGKDVELRCDPISGHTALYWYRQSLGQGLEFLIYFQGNSAPDKSGLPSDRFSAERTGGSVSTLTIQRTQQEDSAVYLCASSLAKASNEQFFGPGTRLTVL.

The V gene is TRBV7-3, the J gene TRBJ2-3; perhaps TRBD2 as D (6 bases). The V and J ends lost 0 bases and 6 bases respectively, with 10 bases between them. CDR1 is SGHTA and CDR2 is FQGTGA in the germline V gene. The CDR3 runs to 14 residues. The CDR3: CASSLTWGEDTQYF. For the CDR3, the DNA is TGTGCCAGCAGCTTAACGTGGGGGGAGGATACGCAGTATTTT.

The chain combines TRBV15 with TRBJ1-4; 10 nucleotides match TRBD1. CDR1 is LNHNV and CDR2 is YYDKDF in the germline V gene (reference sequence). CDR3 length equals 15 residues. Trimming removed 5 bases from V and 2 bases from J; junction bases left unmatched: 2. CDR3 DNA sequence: TGTGCCACCAGCTGGACAGGGGGTACTAATGAAAAACTGTTTTTT. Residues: CATSWTGGTNEKLFF.

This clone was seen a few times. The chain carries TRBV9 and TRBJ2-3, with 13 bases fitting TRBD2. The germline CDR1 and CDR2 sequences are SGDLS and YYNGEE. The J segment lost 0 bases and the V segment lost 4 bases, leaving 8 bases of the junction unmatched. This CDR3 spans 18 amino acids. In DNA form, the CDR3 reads TGTGCCAGCAGCATCCGGGGACTAGCGGGGACCAGCACAGATACGCAGTATTTT. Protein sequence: CASSIRGLAGTSTDTQYF.

The CDR3 DNA sequence: TGTGCCAGCTCACCACCGTCTAGCACAGATACGCAGTATTTT. This codes for CASSPPSSTDTQYF. This chain links TRBV18 with TRBJ2-3; D ambiguous. This CDR3 has 14 residues. V lost 0 bases, J lost 0 bases, and 4 bases lay in between. CDR1 is KGHSH and CDR2 is LQKENI in the germline V gene.

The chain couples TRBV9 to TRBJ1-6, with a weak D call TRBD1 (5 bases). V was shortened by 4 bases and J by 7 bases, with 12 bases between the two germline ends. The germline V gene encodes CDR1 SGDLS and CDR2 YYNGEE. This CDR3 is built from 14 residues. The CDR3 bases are TGTGCCAGCAGCCCGAGGCAGGGAAATTCACCCCTCCACTTT. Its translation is CASSPRQGNSPLHF.

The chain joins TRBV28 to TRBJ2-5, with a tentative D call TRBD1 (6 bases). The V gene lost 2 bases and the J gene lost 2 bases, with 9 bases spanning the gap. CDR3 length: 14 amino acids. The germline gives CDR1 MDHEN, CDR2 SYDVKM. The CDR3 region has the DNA TGTGCCAGCAGTTTAAGGACAGTTCAAGAGACCCAGTACTTC. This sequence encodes CASSLRTVQETQYF.

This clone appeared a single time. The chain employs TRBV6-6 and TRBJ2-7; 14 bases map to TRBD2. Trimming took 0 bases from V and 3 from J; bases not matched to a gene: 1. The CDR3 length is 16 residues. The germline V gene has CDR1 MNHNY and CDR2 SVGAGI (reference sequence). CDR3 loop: CASSYSTSGGVYEQYF. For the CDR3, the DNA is TGTGCCAGCAGTTACTCGACTAGCGGGGGGGTCTACGAGCAGTACTTC.

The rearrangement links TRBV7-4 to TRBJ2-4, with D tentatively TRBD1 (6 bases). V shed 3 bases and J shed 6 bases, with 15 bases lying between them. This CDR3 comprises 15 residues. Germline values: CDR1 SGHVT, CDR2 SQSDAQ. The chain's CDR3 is CASSLGARERNIQYF. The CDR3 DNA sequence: TGTGCCAGCAGCTTGGGGGCCAGGGAAAGAAACATTCAGTACTTC.

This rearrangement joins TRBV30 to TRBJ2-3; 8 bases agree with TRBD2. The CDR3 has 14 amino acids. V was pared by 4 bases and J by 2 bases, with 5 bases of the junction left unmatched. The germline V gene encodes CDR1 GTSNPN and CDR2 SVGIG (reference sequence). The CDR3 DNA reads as TGTGCCTGGACTCGGGGACTAGACACAGATACGCAGTATTTT. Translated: CAWTRGLDTDTQYF.